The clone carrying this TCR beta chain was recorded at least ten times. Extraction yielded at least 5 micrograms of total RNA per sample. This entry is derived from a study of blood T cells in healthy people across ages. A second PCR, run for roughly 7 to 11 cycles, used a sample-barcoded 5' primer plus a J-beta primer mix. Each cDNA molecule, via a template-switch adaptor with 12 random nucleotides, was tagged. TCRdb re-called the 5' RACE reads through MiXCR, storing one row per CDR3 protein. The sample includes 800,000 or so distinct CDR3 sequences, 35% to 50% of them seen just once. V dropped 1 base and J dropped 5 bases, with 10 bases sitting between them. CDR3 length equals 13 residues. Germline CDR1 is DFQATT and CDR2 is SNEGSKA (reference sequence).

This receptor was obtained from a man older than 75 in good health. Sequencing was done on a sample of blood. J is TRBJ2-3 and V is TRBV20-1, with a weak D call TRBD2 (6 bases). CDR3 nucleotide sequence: TGCAGTGCTAGAGCGGGAGAAGTAGATACGCAGTATTTT. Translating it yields CSARAGEVDTQYF.